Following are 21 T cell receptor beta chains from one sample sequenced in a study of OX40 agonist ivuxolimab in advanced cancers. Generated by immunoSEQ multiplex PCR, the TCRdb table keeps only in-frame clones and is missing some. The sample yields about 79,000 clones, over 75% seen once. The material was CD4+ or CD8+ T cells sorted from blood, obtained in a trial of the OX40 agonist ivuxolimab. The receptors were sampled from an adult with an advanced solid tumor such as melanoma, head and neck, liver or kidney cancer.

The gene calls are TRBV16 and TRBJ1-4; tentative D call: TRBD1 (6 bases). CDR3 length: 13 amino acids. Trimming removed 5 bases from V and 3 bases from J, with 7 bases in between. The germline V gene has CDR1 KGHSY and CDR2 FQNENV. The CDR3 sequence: CASSGQPNEKLFF. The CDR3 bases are TGTGCCAGCAGCGGACAGCCTAATGAAAAACTGTTTTTT.

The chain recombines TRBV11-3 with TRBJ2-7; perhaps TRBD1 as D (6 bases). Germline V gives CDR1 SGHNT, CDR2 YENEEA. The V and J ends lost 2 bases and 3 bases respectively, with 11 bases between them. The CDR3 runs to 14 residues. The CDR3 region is CASSLRDKDYEQYF. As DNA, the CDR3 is TGTGCCAGCAGCTTAAGGGACAAAGACTACGAGCAGTACTTC.

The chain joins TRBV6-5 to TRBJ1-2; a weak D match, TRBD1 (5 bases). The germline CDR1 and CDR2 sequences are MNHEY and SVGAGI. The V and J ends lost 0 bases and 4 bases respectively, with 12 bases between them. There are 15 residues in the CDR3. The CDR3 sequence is CASSYSKGDGYGYTF. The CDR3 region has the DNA TGTGCCAGCAGTTACTCGAAAGGGGACGGCTATGGCTACACCTTC.

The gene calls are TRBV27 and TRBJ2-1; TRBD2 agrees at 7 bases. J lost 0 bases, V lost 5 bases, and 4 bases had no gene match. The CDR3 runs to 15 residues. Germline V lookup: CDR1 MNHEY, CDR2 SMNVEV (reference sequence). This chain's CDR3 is CASSPTSSSYNEQFF. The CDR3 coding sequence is TGTGCCAGCAGTCCGACTAGCTCCTCCTACAATGAGCAGTTCTTC.

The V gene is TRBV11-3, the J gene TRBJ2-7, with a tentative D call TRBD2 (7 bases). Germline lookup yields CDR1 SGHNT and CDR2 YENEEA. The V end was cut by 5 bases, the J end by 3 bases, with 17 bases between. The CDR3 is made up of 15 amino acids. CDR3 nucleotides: TGTGCCAGCAGCCCTAGTCCGGGGGGCGACTACGAGCAGTACTTC. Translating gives CASSPSPGGDYEQYF.

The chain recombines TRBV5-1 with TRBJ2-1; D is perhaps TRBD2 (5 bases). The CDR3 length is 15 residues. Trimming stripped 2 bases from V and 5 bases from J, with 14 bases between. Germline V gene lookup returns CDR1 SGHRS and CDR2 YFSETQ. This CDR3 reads CASSFSYRGDNEQFF. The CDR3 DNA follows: TGCGCCAGCAGCTTTTCTTATCGGGGAGACAATGAGCAGTTCTTC.

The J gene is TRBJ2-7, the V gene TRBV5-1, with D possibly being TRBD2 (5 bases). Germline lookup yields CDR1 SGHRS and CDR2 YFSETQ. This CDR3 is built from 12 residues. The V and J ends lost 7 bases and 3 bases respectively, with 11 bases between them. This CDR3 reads CASRLGDYEQYF. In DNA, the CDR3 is TGCGCCAGCCGTTTGGGAGACTACGAGCAGTACTTC.

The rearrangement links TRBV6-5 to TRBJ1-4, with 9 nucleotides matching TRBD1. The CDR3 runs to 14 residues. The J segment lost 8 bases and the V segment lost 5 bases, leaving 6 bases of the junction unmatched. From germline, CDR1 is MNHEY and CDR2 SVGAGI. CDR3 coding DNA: TGTGCCAGCAGTCGTGACAGGGGGAAAGAAAAACTGTTTTTT. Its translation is CASSRDRGKEKLFF.

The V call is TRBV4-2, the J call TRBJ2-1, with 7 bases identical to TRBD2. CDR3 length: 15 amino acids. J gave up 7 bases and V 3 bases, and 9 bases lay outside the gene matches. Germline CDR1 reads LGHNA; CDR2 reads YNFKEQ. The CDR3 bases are TGTGCCAGCAGCCAGGGGGAGGGCCGAGGGAATGAGCAGTTCTTC. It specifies CASSQGEGRGNEQFF.

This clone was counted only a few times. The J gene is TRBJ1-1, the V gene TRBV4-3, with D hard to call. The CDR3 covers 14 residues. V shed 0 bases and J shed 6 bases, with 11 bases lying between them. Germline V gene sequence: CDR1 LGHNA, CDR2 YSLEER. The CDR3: CASSQDLGFAEAFF. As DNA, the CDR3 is TGCGCCAGCAGCCAAGATCTGGGTTTCGCTGAAGCTTTCTTT.

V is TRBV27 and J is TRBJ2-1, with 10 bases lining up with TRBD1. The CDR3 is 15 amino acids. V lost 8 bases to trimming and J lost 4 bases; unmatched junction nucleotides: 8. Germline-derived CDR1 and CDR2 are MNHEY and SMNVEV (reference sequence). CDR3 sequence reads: CASGRDRGQYNEQFF. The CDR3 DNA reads TGTGCCAGCGGACGGGACAGGGGTCAATACAATGAGCAGTTCTTC.

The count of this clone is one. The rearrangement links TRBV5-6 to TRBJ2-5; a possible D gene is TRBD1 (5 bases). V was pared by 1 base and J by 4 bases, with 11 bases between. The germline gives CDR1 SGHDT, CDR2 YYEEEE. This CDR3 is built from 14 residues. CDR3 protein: CASSLQGSIETQYF. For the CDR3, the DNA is TGTGCCAGCAGCTTGCAGGGTTCGATAGAGACCCAGTACTTC.

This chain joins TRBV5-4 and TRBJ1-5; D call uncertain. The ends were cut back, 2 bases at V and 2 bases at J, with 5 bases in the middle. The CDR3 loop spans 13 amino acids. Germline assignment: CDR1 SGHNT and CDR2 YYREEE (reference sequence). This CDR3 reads CASSFGRNQPQHF. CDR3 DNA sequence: TGTGCCAGCAGCTTCGGGCGCAATCAGCCCCAGCATTTT.

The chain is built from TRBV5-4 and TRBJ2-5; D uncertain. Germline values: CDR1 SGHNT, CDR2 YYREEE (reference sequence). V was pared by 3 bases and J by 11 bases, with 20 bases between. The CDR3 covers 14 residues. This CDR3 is CASSSLTNSFEQYF. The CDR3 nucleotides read TGTGCCAGCAGCTCCTTGACAAACAGTTTTGAGCAGTACTTC.

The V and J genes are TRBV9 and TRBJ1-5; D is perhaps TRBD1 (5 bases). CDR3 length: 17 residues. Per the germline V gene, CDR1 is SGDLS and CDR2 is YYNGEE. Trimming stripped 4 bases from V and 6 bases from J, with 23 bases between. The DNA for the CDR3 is TGTGCCAGCAGCCCGTTCCCCGATGGGGGAAGTAGTCAGCCCCAGCATTTT. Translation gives CASSPFPDGGSSQPQHF.

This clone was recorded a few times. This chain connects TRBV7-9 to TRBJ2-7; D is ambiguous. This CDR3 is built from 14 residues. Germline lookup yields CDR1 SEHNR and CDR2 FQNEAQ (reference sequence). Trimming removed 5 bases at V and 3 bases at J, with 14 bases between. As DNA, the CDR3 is TGTGCCAGCAGCCTTGGCCTCACCAACTACGAGCAGTACTTC. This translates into CASSLGLTNYEQYF.

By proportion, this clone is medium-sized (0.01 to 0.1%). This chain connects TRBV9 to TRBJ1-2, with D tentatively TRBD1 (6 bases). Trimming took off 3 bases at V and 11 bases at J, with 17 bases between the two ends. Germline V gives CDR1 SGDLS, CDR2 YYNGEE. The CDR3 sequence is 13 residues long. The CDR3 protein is CASSAGTSEGYTF. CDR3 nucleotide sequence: TGTGCCAGCAGCGCTGGGACATCGGAAGGGTACACCTTC. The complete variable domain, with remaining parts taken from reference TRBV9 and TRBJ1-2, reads DSGVTQTPKHLITATGQRVTLRCSPRSGDLSVYWYQQSLDQGLQFLIQYYNGEERAKGNILERFSAQQFPDLHSELNLSSLELGDSALYFCASSAGTSEGYTFGSGTRLTVV.

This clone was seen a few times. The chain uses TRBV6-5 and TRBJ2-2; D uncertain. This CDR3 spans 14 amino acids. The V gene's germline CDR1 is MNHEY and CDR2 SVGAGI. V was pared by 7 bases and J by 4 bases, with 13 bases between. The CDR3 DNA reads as TGTGCCAGCAAAATGGAGTTTGGCACCGGGGAGCTGTTTTTT. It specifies CASKMEFGTGELFF.

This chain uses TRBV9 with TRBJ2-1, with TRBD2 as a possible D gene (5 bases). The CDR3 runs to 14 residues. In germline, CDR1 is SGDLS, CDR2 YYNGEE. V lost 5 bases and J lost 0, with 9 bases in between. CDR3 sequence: CASRGENSYNEQFF. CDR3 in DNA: TGTGCCAGCAGGGGAGAGAACTCCTACAATGAGCAGTTCTTC.

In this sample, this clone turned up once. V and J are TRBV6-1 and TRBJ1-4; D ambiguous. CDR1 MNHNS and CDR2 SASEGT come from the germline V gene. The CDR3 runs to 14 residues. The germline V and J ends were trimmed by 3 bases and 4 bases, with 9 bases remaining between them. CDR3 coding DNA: TGTGCCAGCAGTGATGGGAGCGATAATGAAAAACTGTTTTTT. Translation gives CASSDGSDNEKLFF.

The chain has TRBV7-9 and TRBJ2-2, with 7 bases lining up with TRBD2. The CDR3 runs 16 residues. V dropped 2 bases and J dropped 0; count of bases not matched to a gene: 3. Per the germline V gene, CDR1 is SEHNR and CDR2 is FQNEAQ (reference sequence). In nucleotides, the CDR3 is TGTGCCAGCAGCTTAATAAGCGGGACGAACACCGGGGAGCTGTTTTTT. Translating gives CASSLISGTNTGELFF.